Shown below are 3 T cell receptor beta chains from a single sample sequenced in a study of cytomegalovirus exposure and HLA in healthy donors. A multiplex PCR was run with 60 Vbeta primers and 13 Jbeta primers. Method: immunoSEQ multiplex PCR; TCRdb's copy keeps in-frame clones and lacks some. The sample totals about 41,000 clones; its top ten clones hold roughly 6.2%. Sequencing was done on a sample of PBMCs. Source of these receptors: a man aged 25-45 years in good health and CMV-seronegative.

The chain carries TRBV5-4 and TRBJ2-3; TRBD2 matches at 9 bases. Looked up from germline, CDR1 is SGHNT and CDR2 is YYREEE (reference sequence). This CDR3 region has 14 residues. J gave up 4 bases and V 3 bases, and 3 bases lay outside the gene matches. The CDR3 protein is CASSSERGADTQYF. CDR3 nucleotides: TGTGCCAGCAGCTCAGAGCGGGGGGCAGATACGCAGTATTTT.

This CDR3 is CASSLGQINQPQHF. The CDR3 DNA sequence: TGTGCCAGCAGCTTGGGGCAGATCAATCAGCCCCAGCATTTT. The chain employs TRBV5-6 and TRBJ1-5; no firm D call. Trimming pared 0 bases from V and 3 bases from J, leaving 7 bases between. Germline CDR1 and CDR2: SGHDT and YYEEEE. The CDR3 sequence is 14 residues long.

The J gene is TRBJ1-2, the V gene TRBV19; unclear D gene. With 7 bases removed from V and 5 bases from J, the gap between germline ends came to 8 bases. The CDR3 has 11 amino acids. Germline V gives CDR1 LNHDA, CDR2 SQIVND (reference sequence). In DNA form, the CDR3 reads TGTGCCAGTAAACAGTCGTATGGCTACACCTTC. Its translation: CASKQSYGYTF.